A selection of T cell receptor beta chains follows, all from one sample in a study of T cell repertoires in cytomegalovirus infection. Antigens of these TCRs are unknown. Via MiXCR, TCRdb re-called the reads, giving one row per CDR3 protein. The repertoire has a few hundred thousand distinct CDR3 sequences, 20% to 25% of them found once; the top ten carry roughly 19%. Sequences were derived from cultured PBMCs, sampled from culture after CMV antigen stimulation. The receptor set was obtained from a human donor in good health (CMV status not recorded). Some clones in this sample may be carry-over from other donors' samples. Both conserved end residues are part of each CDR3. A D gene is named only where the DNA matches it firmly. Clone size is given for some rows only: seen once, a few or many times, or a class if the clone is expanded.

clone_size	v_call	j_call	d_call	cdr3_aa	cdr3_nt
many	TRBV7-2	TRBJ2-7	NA	CASSAQGVGEQYF	TGTGCCAGCAGCGCCCAGGGAGTTGGCGAGCAGTACTTC
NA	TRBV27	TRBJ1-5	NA	CASSFRISVNQPQHF	TGTGCCAGCAGTTTTAGGATATCCGTTAATCAGCCCCAGCATTTT
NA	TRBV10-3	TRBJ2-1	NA	CAIRGAEGRGTWNEQFF	TGTGCCATCAGGGGGGCCGAGGGAAGGGGCACCTGGAATGAGCAGTTCTTC
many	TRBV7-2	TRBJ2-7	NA	CASSPQGRLTYEQYF	TGTGCCAGCAGCCCCCAGGGGCGGTTAACCTACGAGCAGTACTTC
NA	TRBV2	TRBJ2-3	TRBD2	CASSDGTSGTITTDTQYF	TGTGCCAGCAGTGACGGGACTAGCGGTACGATTACCACAGATACGCAGTATTTT
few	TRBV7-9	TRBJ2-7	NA	CASSLDRQHEQYF	TGTGCCAGCAGCTTAGATCGGCAGCACGAGCAGTACTTC
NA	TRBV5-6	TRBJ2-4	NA	CASSSGGTPVAKNIQYF	TGTGCCAGCAGCTCTGGAGGGACACCCGTCGCCAAAAACATTCAGTACTTC
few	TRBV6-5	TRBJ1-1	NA	CASSYTGQNTEAFF	TGTGCCAGCAGTTACACAGGGCAGAACACTGAAGCTTTCTTT
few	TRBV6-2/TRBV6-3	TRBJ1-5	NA	CASSYLGDHGGNQPQHF	TGTGCCAGCAGTTATCTAGGGGACCACGGGGGCAATCAGCCCCAGCATTTT
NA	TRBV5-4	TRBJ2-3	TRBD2	CASSSGSQTDTQYF	TGTGCCAGCAGCAGCGGGAGTCAGACAGATACGCAGTATTTT
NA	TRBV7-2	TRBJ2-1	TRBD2	CVSSGTAGAYNEQFF	TGTGTCAGCAGCGGGACTGCAGGCGCCTACAATGAGCAGTTCTTC
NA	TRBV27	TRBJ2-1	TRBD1	CASSPTGSAYNEQFF	TGTGCCAGCAGTCCGACAGGGAGCGCCTACAATGAGCAGTTCTTC
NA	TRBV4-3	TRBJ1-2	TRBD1	CASSQERGRAGYTF	TGCGCCAGCAGCCAAGAGAGGGGGCGAGCGGGCTACACCTTC
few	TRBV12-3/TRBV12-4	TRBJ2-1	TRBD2	CASSLPGTSGRLYNEQFF	TGTGCCAGCAGTTTACCTGGGACTAGCGGGAGGCTGTACAATGAGCAGTTCTTC
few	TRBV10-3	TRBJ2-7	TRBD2	CAISVRRERELYEQYF	TGTGCCATCAGTGTCCGTCGCGAGCGGGAGCTCTACGAGCAGTACTTC
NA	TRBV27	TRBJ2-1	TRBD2	CARTSGRALSYNEQFF	TGTGCCAGGACTAGCGGGAGGGCCCTTTCCTACAATGAGCAGTTCTTC
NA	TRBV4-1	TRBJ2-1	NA	CASSQVEGRDEQFF	TGCGCCAGCAGCCAAGTTGAGGGGCGGGATGAGCAGTTCTTC
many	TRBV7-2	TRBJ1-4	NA	CASSLALSDEKLFF	TGTGCCAGCAGCTTAGCGCTCTCTGATGAAAAACTGTTTTTT
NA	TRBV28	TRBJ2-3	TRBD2	CASSSGGSQITQYF	TGTGCCAGCAGTTCGGGAGGGTCACAGATAACGCAGTATTTT
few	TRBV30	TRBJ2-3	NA	CAWRVGQSSTDTQYF	TGTGCCTGGAGAGTTGGACAGTCCAGCACAGATACGCAGTATTTT
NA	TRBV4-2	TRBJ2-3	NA	CASSQPTEDTQYF	TGTGCCAGCAGCCAACCCACAGAAGATACGCAGTATTTT
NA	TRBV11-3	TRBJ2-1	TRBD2	CASTKWTGTSVSEQFF	TGTGCCAGCACCAAATGGACCGGGACTAGCGTAAGTGAGCAGTTCTTC
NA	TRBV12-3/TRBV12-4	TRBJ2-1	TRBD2	CASSKREGLFYAEQFF	TGTGCCAGCAGCAAGCGGGAGGGCCTTTTTTATGCTGAGCAGTTCTTC
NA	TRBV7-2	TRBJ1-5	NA	CASRQGDQPQHF	TGTGCCAGCAGACAGGGAGATCAGCCCCAGCATTTT
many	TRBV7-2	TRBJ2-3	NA	CASSLRGLRTDTQYF	TGTGCCAGCAGCTTAAGAGGCCTCCGCACAGATACGCAGTATTTT
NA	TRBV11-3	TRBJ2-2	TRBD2	CASGTSGYTGELFF	TGTGCCAGCGGGACTAGCGGATACACCGGGGAGCTGTTTTTT
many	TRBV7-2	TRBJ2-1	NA	CASSPRGVYNEQFF	TGTGCCAGCAGCCCAAGGGGGGTCTACAATGAGCAGTTCTTC
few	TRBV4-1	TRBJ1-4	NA	CASSQDQFLGNEKLFF	TGCGCCAGCAGCCAAGATCAGTTTTTGGGAAACGAAAAACTGTTTTTT
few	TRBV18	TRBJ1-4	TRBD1	CASSQDRDRNEKLFF	TGTGCCAGCTCGCAGGACAGGGACCGTAATGAAAAACTGTTTTTT
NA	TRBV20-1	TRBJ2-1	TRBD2	CSARDLVASGRVSEQFF	TGCAGTGCTAGAGATCTAGTGGCTAGCGGGAGGGTAAGTGAGCAGTTCTTC
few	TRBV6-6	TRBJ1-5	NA	CASSYPNSGTANNQPQHF	TGTGCCAGCAGTTACCCGAACAGCGGGACGGCCAATAATCAGCCCCAGCATTTT
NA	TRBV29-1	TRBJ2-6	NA	CSVSMGTGANVLTF	TGCAGCGTTTCTATGGGGACTGGGGCCAACGTCCTGACTTTC